One sample yielded the 29 T cell receptor beta chains listed below, sequenced in a study of identical twins. MiXCR, applied by TCRdb to the 5' RACE reads, yields one record per CDR3 protein. The sample consists of around 960,000 distinct CDR3 sequences, 9% to 15% of them appearing once. The same data also went into a second study, on yellow fever vaccine responses in identical twins.

Sequencing input: PBMCs. Receptors originate from a woman aged 18-35 years in good health.

This clonotype has more than one count but fewer than ten. The chain recombines TRBV9 with TRBJ2-7; D could derive from TRBD1 or TRBD2 (5 bases each). Trimming removed 4 bases at V and 0 bases at J, with 17 bases between. CDR1 and CDR2 (germline): SGDLS, YYNGEE. The CDR3 is 16 residues long. CDR3 DNA sequence: TGTGCCAGCAGCTCACCGGCCGGGGACGTCTCCTACGAGCAGTACTTC. Translation gives CASSSPAGDVSYEQYF. Complete variable domain (other parts from reference TRBV9 and TRBJ2-7): DSGVTQTPKHLITATGQRVTLRCSPRSGDLSVYWYQQSLDQGLQFLIQYYNGEERAKGNILERFSAQQFPDLHSELNLSSLELGDSALYFCASSSPAGDVSYEQYFGPGTRLTVT.

V is TRBV5-5 and J is TRBJ2-1; D gene uncertain. Germline V gives CDR1 SGHKS, CDR2 YYEKEE (reference sequence). This CDR3 spans 14 amino acids. Trimming cost V 7 bases and J 12 bases, with 23 bases left between them. The CDR3 sequence: CASALSLAPMGQFF. The CDR3 bases are TGTGCCAGCGCATTGAGTTTGGCGCCAATGGGGCAGTTCTTC.

This clonotype was seen a few times. V is TRBV29-1 and J is TRBJ1-1, with 8 bases that match TRBD1. V lost 1 base, J lost 5 bases, and 6 bases stayed unmatched. The CDR3 is made up of 14 amino acids. In germline, CDR1 is SQVTM, CDR2 ANQGSEA. CDR3 in amino acids: CSVEANRGRTEAFF. CDR3 nucleotides: TGCAGCGTTGAAGCGAACAGGGGGAGGACTGAAGCTTTCTTT.

This chain joins TRBV5-1 and TRBJ2-5, with 7 bases identical to TRBD1. Germline CDR1 reads SGHRS; CDR2 reads YFSETQ. V lost 4 bases to trimming and J lost 5 bases; unmatched junction nucleotides: 11. The CDR3 consists of 15 residues. The CDR3: CASSTAPDRPETQYF. CDR3 bases: TGCGCCAGCAGCACCGCCCCGGACAGGCCTGAGACCCAGTACTTC.

This sequence joins TRBV6-2 or TRBV6-3 and TRBJ1-1; TRBD1 is a possible D gene (6 bases). Germline CDR1 is MNHEY and CDR2 is SVGEGT. The length of the CDR3 is 13 residues. V was cut by 7 bases and J by 6 bases, with 15 bases left in between. The chain's CDR3 is CASTNGGRAEAFF. DNA for the CDR3: TGTGCCAGCACCAACGGGGGGCGAGCTGAAGCTTTCTTT.

The rearrangement joins TRBV2 to TRBJ1-2, with 9 bases that match TRBD1. The germline V gene encodes CDR1 SNHLY and CDR2 FYNNEI. The CDR3 is made up of 12 amino acids. The V gene end was trimmed by 6 bases and the J gene end by 7 bases; junction bases not matched to a gene: 3. CDR3 residues: CASSSGQGGYTF. DNA for the CDR3: TGTGCCAGCAGCTCGGGACAGGGTGGCTACACCTTC.

The chain carries TRBV12-3 or TRBV12-4 and TRBJ1-6, with TRBD1 matching 8 bases. This CDR3 has 15 residues. Trimming at V came to 6 bases and at J to 8 bases, leaving 9 bases not matched to a gene. The chain's CDR3 is CASSDRGRGYSPLHF. The CDR3 DNA sequence: TGTGCCAGCAGCGACAGGGGAAGGGGCTATTCACCCCTCCACTTT.

The chain combines TRBV16 with TRBJ2-4, with TRBD1 as a possible D gene (6 bases). Germline CDR1 and CDR2: KGHSY and FQNENV. This CDR3 region has 15 residues. V lost 4 bases, J lost 2 bases, and 12 bases lay in between. CDR3 coding DNA: TGTGCCAGCAGCCTAACCGGACAGCCCAAAAACATTCAGTACTTC. This sequence encodes CASSLTGQPKNIQYF.

The chain combines TRBV24-1 with TRBJ2-3; D gene ambiguous. CDR3 length: 13 residues. V was pared by 2 bases and J by 6 bases, with 8 bases between. Germline CDR1 KGHDR, CDR2 SFDVKD. The CDR3 sequence is CATSDWTGDTQYF. CDR3 coding DNA: TGTGCCACCAGTGATTGGACCGGGGATACGCAGTATTTT.

The J gene is TRBJ2-2, the V gene TRBV28; D gene unclear. Germline V gene sequence: CDR1 MDHEN, CDR2 SYDVKM. V shed 8 bases and J shed 0 bases, with 10 bases lying between them. The CDR3 consists of 14 residues. The DNA of the CDR3 is TGTGCCAGCCTCGGGCAGGCGAACACCGGGGAGCTGTTTTTT. Residues: CASLGQANTGELFF.

The chain links TRBV5-1 to TRBJ1-1, with TRBD1 as a possible D gene (5 bases). Between the trimmed V and J ends, which lost 0 bases and 3 bases, there was a span of 12 bases. This CDR3 region has 15 residues. Germline assignment: CDR1 SGHRS and CDR2 YFSETQ. The CDR3 loop reads CASSLGQTVDTEAFF. Written as DNA, the CDR3 is TGCGCCAGCAGCTTGGGACAGACGGTTGACACTGAAGCTTTCTTT.

This clonotype appeared a few times. The chain has TRBV21-1 and TRBJ2-2; the DNA was not compared with TRBD1, the D call given in the table. TRBV21-1 is annotated as a pseudogene. The CDR3 runs to 17 residues. The CDR3, as DNA: TGTGCCAGCAGCAAACCTGGACAGGGGGCGCGGAACGGGGAGCTGTTTTTT. As protein: CASSKPGQGARNGELFF.

This clonotype was seen more than once but under ten times. The CDR3 is CASSQRTSGRTYEQYF. The CDR3 nucleotides are TGTGCCAGCAGCCAGCGAACTAGCGGGAGGACCTACGAGCAGTACTTC. This sequence joins TRBV9 and TRBJ2-7, with 12 bases fitting TRBD2. V was clipped by 4 bases and J by 2 bases; unmatched bases: 7. Germline V gene sequence: CDR1 SGDLS, CDR2 YYNGEE. The CDR3 is made up of 16 amino acids.

This clonotype was counted a few times. The V gene is TRBV28, the J gene TRBJ2-7; TRBD1 matches at 7 bases. Germline V gives CDR1 MDHEN, CDR2 SYDVKM. This CDR3 has 14 residues. J lost 0 bases, V lost 7 bases, and 6 bases had no gene match. The CDR3 sequence: CASTQQGSSYEQYF. CDR3 DNA: TGTGCCAGCACCCAACAGGGGAGCTCCTACGAGCAGTACTTC. Based on the CDR3 plus reference TRBV28 and TRBJ2-7, the full variable domain is DVKVTQSSRYLVKRTGEKVFLECVQDMDHENMFWYRQDPGLGLRLIYFSYDVKMKEKGDIPEGYSVSREKKERFSLILESASTNQTSMYLCASTQQGSSYEQYFGPGTRLTVT.

In this sample, this clonotype turned up a few times. The chain has TRBV6-2 or TRBV6-3 and TRBJ2-7; D ambiguous. The V end lost 5 bases, the J end lost 2 bases, and 10 bases lay between the germline ends. The CDR3 runs to 13 residues. Germline V gene sequence: CDR1 MNHEY, CDR2 SVGEGT. Written as DNA, the CDR3 is TGTGCCAGCAGTCTCTCGGTTCCCTACGAGCAGTACTTC. The encoded protein is CASSLSVPYEQYF.

This chain joins TRBV7-9 and TRBJ2-3; 10 nucleotides agree with TRBD1. With 3 bases clipped from V and 4 bases from J, the junction kept 7 bases outside the gene matches. The CDR3 loop spans 16 amino acids. The germline V gene encodes CDR1 SEHNR and CDR2 FQNEAQ (reference sequence). The CDR3 DNA reads TGTGCCAGCAGCTTCCCGGGACAGGGGACACCAGATACGCAGTATTTT. It codes for CASSFPGQGTPDTQYF.

The CDR3, as DNA: TGTGCCAGCAGGAAAACAGGGACCTACGAGCAGTACGTC. This gives the protein CASRKTGTYEQYV. The V gene is TRBV12-3 or TRBV12-4, the J gene TRBJ2-7, with D perhaps TRBD1 (6 bases). Trimming removed 6 bases from V and 2 bases from J, with 11 bases in between. There are 13 residues in the CDR3.

This clonotype was recorded a few times. The rearrangement links TRBV2 to TRBJ2-5, with D hard to call. The germline CDR1 and CDR2 sequences are SNHLY and FYNNEI. V was shortened by 7 bases and J by 3 bases, with 12 bases between the two germline ends. The CDR3 contains 13 residues. CDR3 nucleotides: TGTGCCAGCAACCTGTTCCAGGAAGAGACCCAGTACTTC. Amino acids: CASNLFQEETQYF.

The chain carries TRBV3-1 and TRBJ1-1, with D maybe TRBD1 (6 bases). The V end was cut by 1 base, the J end by 5 bases, with 20 bases between. CDR3 length equals 17 residues. CDR1 LGHDT and CDR2 YNNKEL come from the germline V gene (reference sequence). CDR3 DNA sequence: TGTGCCAGCAGCCAAGTAGTGGCAGGGGAGTGGGGAACTGAAGCTTTCTTT. This translates into CASSQVVAGEWGTEAFF.

This clonotype has ten or more counts. The chain is built from TRBV12-3 or TRBV12-4 and TRBJ2-1, with TRBD2 matching 11 bases. CDR3 size: 16 residues. V was clipped by 5 bases and J by 2 bases; unmatched bases: 5. CDR3 loop: CASSIIAGGTYNEQFF. CDR3 DNA: TGTGCCAGCAGTATAATAGCGGGAGGGACCTACAATGAGCAGTTCTTC.

This clonotype came up a few times. The chain has TRBV7-8 and TRBJ1-5, with D unclear. The CDR3 runs 13 residues. Germline CDR1 is SGHVS and CDR2 is FQNEAQ. The V end was cut by 2 bases, the J end by 5 bases, with 7 bases between. For the CDR3, the DNA is TGTGCCAGCAGCTTAACGCAGTATCAGCCCCAGCATTTT. Amino acid sequence: CASSLTQYQPQHF.

The chain combines TRBV5-1 with TRBJ1-3; no definite D call. Trimming took 3 bases from V and 0 from J, leaving 13 bases between them. There are 16 residues in the CDR3. Germline loops: CDR1 SGHRS, CDR2 YFSETQ. In DNA form, the CDR3 reads TGCGCCAGCAGCTGGGGAGACTACAACTCTGGAAACACCATATATTTT. Residues: CASSWGDYNSGNTIYF.

This clonotype was detected only a few times. This rearrangement joins TRBV20-1 to TRBJ2-7; 8 bases agree with TRBD1. Germline values: CDR1 DFQATT, CDR2 SNEGSKA (reference sequence). The CDR3 is 13 amino acids. Unmatched junction bases numbered 3, after V lost 4 bases and J lost 1 base. The CDR3 loop is CSANRDRSYEQYF. For the CDR3, the DNA is TGCAGTGCTAATAGGGACAGGTCCTACGAGCAGTACTTC.

This clonotype appeared a few times. The chain uses TRBV7-9 and TRBJ1-2, with D perhaps TRBD1 (5 bases). In germline, CDR1 is SEHNR, CDR2 FQNEAQ (reference sequence). V was shortened by 1 base and J by 0 bases, with 9 bases between the two germline ends. This CDR3 comprises 15 residues. Here the CDR3 DNA reads TGTGCCAGCAGCTTAGAAAGGGGAACTAACTATGGCTACACCTTC. Encoded protein: CASSLERGTNYGYTF.

The chain uses TRBV5-1 and TRBJ2-7; 7 bases line up with TRBD1. Germline CDR1 and CDR2: SGHRS and YFSETQ. The CDR3 has 14 amino acids. Losses at the gene ends were 0 bases for V and 4 bases for J; bases not matched to a gene: 4. The DNA for the CDR3 is TGCGCCAGCAGCTTGGAGGACAGGACTTACGAGCAGTACTTC. This encodes CASSLEDRTYEQYF.

This chain joins TRBV29-1 and TRBJ2-5, with a possible D match to TRBD1 (5 bases). The CDR3 is 15 amino acids. V was cut by 1 base and J by 2 bases, with 14 bases left in between. Per the germline V gene, CDR1 is SQVTM and CDR2 is ANQGSEA. CDR3 residues: CSVEVQRQSQETQYF. The CDR3 DNA is TGCAGCGTTGAAGTACAGCGACAGTCACAAGAGACCCAGTACTTC.

This clonotype was found a few times. This sequence joins TRBV11-2 and TRBJ2-2; the match to TRBD2 covers 13 bases. CDR1 is SGHAT, CDR2 FQNNGV, per germline. CDR3 length: 18 amino acids. V trimming: 2 bases; J trimming: 6 bases; junction bases outside the gene matches: 9. Here the CDR3 reads CASSLLGLAGVRAGELFF. DNA of the CDR3: TGTGCCAGCAGCTTACTCGGACTAGCGGGAGTTAGGGCCGGGGAGCTGTTTTTT.

V gene TRBV6-5 combines with J gene TRBJ2-2; possible D gene TRBD2, 5 bases. Per germline, CDR1 MNHEY and CDR2 SVGAGI. The V gene lost 6 bases and the J gene lost 7 bases, with 9 bases spanning the gap. The CDR3 totals 12 residues. CDR3 coding DNA: TGTGCCAGCAGACCCGGGGTCGGGGAGCTGTTTTTT. It encodes CASRPGVGELFF.

This clonotype was seen a few times. The chain has TRBV27 and TRBJ2-1, with D possibly matching TRBD2 (5 bases). CDR1 and CDR2 (germline): MNHEY, SMNVEV (reference sequence). CDR3 size: 13 residues. V lost 6 bases, J lost 4 bases, and 10 bases lay in between. CDR3 sequence: CASRPGYYNEQFF. The DNA of the CDR3 is TGTGCCAGCAGGCCGGGATATTACAATGAGCAGTTCTTC.